This T cell receptor beta chain was identified during a study of shared clonotypes between healthy human individuals (dated by TCRdb to 2018 to 2021). Some background on the complete study: The cohort comprised a couple of women and three men aged 18 to 49 years. Each donor's leukapheresis produced roughly between roughly 0.85 and 9 billion PBMCs. Different laboratories and diverse techniques were used to prepare libraries and sequence TCR repertoires, to increase sequencing depth and limit assay-specific biases. For each donor, three plates each were used for CD4 naive and CD4 memory, two plates were used for CD8 naive, and one plate was used for CD8 memory. The study deeply sequenced blood TCR repertoires of five healthy adults to estimate repertoire size and the extent of clonotype sharing between individuals. General study outcomes and caveats: Larger estimated clonotype richness was generally found for naive subsets than for memory subsets. When a few donors were compared, the shared fraction of clonotypes was about 5% for naive CD4, 3.5% to 4% for naive CD8, more than 2% for memory CD4, and less than 0.5% for memory CD8. Compared with non-shared clonotypes, the clonotypes found in all four sorted-subset donors had higher generation probabilities. Pairwise subsampling led to the expectation that sequencing depth would affect the degree of clonotype sharing among donors. Sampling was limited to blood, and TCR repertoires in tissue likely differ from TCR repertoires in blood. Because the study included only a small number of donors, the genetic and exposure-history diversity represented was limited. Incomplete sequencing was indicated by rarefaction of sorted-subset datasets, despite the large sequencing depth.

As regards this clone: Its antigen remains undetermined. No qualities accompany the bases; no much larger clone lies one base away.

Including the terminal cysteine and phenylalanine, the CDR3 comprises 14 residues. Just CDR3 DNA is preserved here, 42 bases in frame from base 1. Sequences WNHNN (CDR1) and SYGVQD (CDR2) are obtained from the germline V gene (reference sequence). The V end loses 6 bases and the J end loses 4 bases, and a stretch of 16 bases separates them. Using the deep immunoSEQ assay, multiplex PCR amplified TCR CDR3 regions from genomic DNA. Extracted genomic DNA from each cell subset was distributed evenly across all wells of several immunoSEQ 96-well plates, and each plate was treated as a replicate. For sorted subsets, each replicate PCR was loaded with approximately 0.2 ug genomic DNA, equivalent to 30,000 or so T cell genomes. Purified libraries were quantified with a Qubit 3.0 fluorometer, sized on a Bioanalyzer 2100, and re-quantified with the KAPA Library Quantification kit. Each immunoSEQ 96-well plate was sequenced on its own single-read 150-cycle Illumina NextSeq 550 flow cell. In the authors' own workflow: Because the immunoSEQ output included only junctional sequences and no quality scores, the filtering could not be the same as the filtering used for full-length reads. To assign V/J genes and CDR3, sequences were annotated using PyIR, a Python wrapper for IgBLAST v1.9, with IMGT germline references. Reads with weak V/J assignments (E-value above 1e-6), missing CDR3, stop codons, out-of-frame junctions, or ambiguous translated residues were removed. V3J clonotypes were defined as sequences sharing the same inferred V gene, J gene, and CDR3 amino acid sequence. Percentage overlap between repertoires was calculated by dividing the number of shared unique clonotypes by the size of the smaller repertoire. Repertoire richness was assessed with RTK rarefaction, the Chao1 estimator, and Recon v2.1 estimates of unobserved clonotypes. Generation probabilities for all TCRbeta clonotypes obtained by the gDNA method from a handful of donors were computed using OLGA. In TCRdb, the immuneACCESS table is reduced to in-frame sequences with V and J assigned. These tables do not hold every clone; where another copy was compared, an unresolved V gene accounts for under half, and the others remain unexplained. D and trimming come from the DNA, and the V and J calls and clone size come from that table. Across this sample there are nearly 2 million clones, with just under 95% seen only once. Of the sample, 1.2% falls within the top ten clones.

For the CD8 naive samples, CD45RO-negative cells were positively selected for CCR7, yielding a CD45RA+CCR7+ population from which TemRA cells were excluded. The donors were healthy, HIV-negative adults with no recently reported acute infections or vaccinations. Every donor was a Caucasian adult residing in Nashville, Tennessee, USA. After blood collection by leukapheresis, PBMCs were isolated using Ficoll-Histopaque density gradient centrifugation and then cryopreserved in the vapor phase of liquid nitrogen. Analytical flow cytometry was used to check the purity and quantity of each magnetically sorted T cell population. Genomic DNA was isolated from each sorted fraction and quantified by UV absorbance on a Nanodrop 2000c.

Sample: naive CD8+ T cells sorted from blood. The cell subset or site label here, explained by the study, means: CD45RA+CCR7+. The receptor was isolated from a young man in good health. The rearranged chain carries TRBV10-1 and TRBJ2-7; a weak D assignment points to TRBD2 (6 bases agree). The DNA reads TGCGCCAGCAGCCCGGCCGGGGGTGGGTACGAGCAGTACTTC. Protein translation: CASSPAGGGYEQYF.